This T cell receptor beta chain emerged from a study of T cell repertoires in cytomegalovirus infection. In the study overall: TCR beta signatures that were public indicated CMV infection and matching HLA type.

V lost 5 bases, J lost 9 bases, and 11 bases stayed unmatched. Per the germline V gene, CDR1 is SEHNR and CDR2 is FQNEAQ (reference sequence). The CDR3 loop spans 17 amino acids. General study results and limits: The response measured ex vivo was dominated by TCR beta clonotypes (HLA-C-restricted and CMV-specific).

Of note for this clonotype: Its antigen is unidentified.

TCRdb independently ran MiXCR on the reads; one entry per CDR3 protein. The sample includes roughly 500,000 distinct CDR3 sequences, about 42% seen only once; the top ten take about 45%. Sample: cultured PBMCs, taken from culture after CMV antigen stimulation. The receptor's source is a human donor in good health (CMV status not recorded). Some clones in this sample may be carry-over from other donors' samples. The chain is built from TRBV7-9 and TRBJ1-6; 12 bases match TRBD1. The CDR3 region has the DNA TGTGCCAGCAGCCTCACCGGGACAGGGGGCATAACTTCACCCCTCCACTTT. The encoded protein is CASSLTGTGGITSPLHF.